The 9 T cell receptor beta chains in this list originate from one sample, sequenced in a study of cytomegalovirus exposure and HLA in healthy donors (dated by TCRdb to the late 2010s). Libraries were built with the immunoSEQ multiplex PCR assay. The multiplex PCR relied on a mix of 60 forward primers for TCR Vbeta segments and 13 reverse primers for TCR Jbeta segments. The clones in this table, taken by TCRdb from immuneACCESS, are in-frame only. Not every clone is retained; where verified, under half of the shortfall comes from an unresolved V gene, and the cause of the rest is unknown. The sample table holds 170,000 or so clones, of which 80% were seen once. Together, the top ten hold under 0.75% of the sample. The source material was PBMCs. Every receptor here comes from a boy aged 5 to 17 in good health and CMV-seronegative.

The chain employs TRBV6-4 and TRBJ2-6, with unresolved D. V was shortened by 8 bases and J by 1 base, with 12 bases between the two germline ends. This CDR3 has 15 residues. Germline CDR1 and CDR2: MRHNA and SNTAGT. The CDR3 DNA reads TGTGCCAGCGCCCAACAGTCATCTGGGGCCAACGTCCTGACTTTC. The encoded protein is CASAQQSSGANVLTF.

This rearrangement joins TRBV7-2 to TRBJ1-3; TRBD1 is a possible D gene (5 bases). This CDR3 has 15 amino acids. The germline V and J ends were trimmed by 5 bases and 4 bases, with 15 bases remaining between them. Germline V gene lookup returns CDR1 SGHTA and CDR2 FQGNSA. CDR3 bases: TGTGCCAGCAGCCTGGGAGGGGTAGGCGGAAACACCATATATTTT. Translation: CASSLGGVGGNTIYF. Variable domain in full (rest from reference TRBV7-2 and TRBJ1-3): GAGVSQSPSNKVTEKGKDVELRCDPISGHTALYWYRQSLGQGLEFLIYFQGNSAPDKSGLPSDRFSAERTGGSVSTLTIQRTQQEDSAVYLCASSLGGVGGNTIYFGEGSWLTVV.

This clone was seen only once. The chain joins TRBV19 to TRBJ1-1, with D perhaps matching TRBD1 (5 bases). Trimming stripped 3 bases from V and 8 bases from J, with 16 bases between. In germline, CDR1 is LNHDA, CDR2 SQIVND (reference sequence). The CDR3 contains 14 residues. In DNA form, the CDR3 reads TGTGCCAGTAGTATCGTCCAGGGTGGTAGCGAAGCTTTCTTT. Protein sequence: CASSIVQGGSEAFF.

The rearrangement uses TRBV10-3 and TRBJ2-5, with 9 bases that match TRBD1. V was clipped by 5 bases and J by 4 bases; unmatched bases: 14. CDR1 is ENHRY and CDR2 is SYGVKD in the germline V gene. The CDR3 runs to 17 residues. The DNA of the CDR3 is TGTGCCATCAGTAAATACCCGGGACAGGGTAGTCGAGAGACCCAGTACTTC. Translating it yields CAISKYPGQGSRETQYF.

This clone was seen once. The chain carries TRBV5-4 and TRBJ1-2; weak D call: TRBD1 (5 bases). The CDR3 extends over 15 amino acids. Germline CDR1 reads SGHNT; CDR2 reads YYREEE (reference sequence). The V gene lost 4 bases and the J gene lost 4 bases, with 17 bases spanning the gap. The DNA of the CDR3 is TGTGCCAGCAGCCCTGAACTGACAGCCCTCTATGGCTACACCTTC. As protein: CASSPELTALYGYTF.

This chain joins TRBV28 and TRBJ2-7, with 7 bases that match TRBD2. Germline CDR1 MDHEN, CDR2 SYDVKM. This CDR3 is built from 14 residues. V shed 3 bases, J shed 5 bases, and the junction held 7 bases outside the gene matches. CDR3 sequence: CASSLGGRSDEQYF. The CDR3, as DNA: TGTGCCAGCAGTTTGGGGGGGAGGAGCGACGAGCAGTACTTC.

The rearrangement links TRBV12-5 to TRBJ2-7; D gene unclear. Trimming pared 5 bases from V and 6 bases from J, leaving 14 bases between. The CDR3 is made up of 13 amino acids. The germline gives CDR1 LGHNT, CDR2 FRNRAP. CDR3 loop: CASGKAGTREQYF. For the CDR3, the DNA is TGTGCTAGTGGTAAGGCAGGAACCCGCGAGCAGTACTTC.

The rearrangement uses TRBV7-9 and TRBJ2-6; TRBD1 matches at 10 bases. Germline trimming cut 6 bases from V and 2 bases from J; bases unmatched to any gene: 7. This CDR3 region has 17 residues. Germline V gene sequence: CDR1 SEHNR, CDR2 FQNEAQ (reference sequence). The CDR3 bases are TGTGCCAGCAGGAAGGGACAGGGGTTGGCTGGGGCCAACGTCCTGACTTTC. It is translated as CASRKGQGLAGANVLTF.

The V and J genes are TRBV5-1 and TRBJ2-1; 13 bases align to TRBD2. J was trimmed by 2 bases and V by 2 bases; bases with no gene match: 13. The CDR3 length is 20 residues. From germline, CDR1 is SGHRS and CDR2 YFSETQ. Written as DNA, the CDR3 is TGCGCCAGCAGCTTCCGGACTAGCGGGAGCGTCGGGGACCCCTACAATGAGCAGTTCTTC. Its protein is CASSFRTSGSVGDPYNEQFF.